This T cell receptor (beta chain) was sequenced during a study of T-cell memory formation after mild COVID-19. Across the study: Largely donor-specific sequence clusters came from two donors. Study results and limitations: The study found balanced CD4/CD8 in clones contracting day 15 to 85 and a CD4+ lean in later expanders. Whether day 37 second-wave clones are SARS-CoV-2-specific was not confirmed. Memory sampled before infection contained some responding clones, suggesting cross-reactive memory joined.

On this clonotype itself: The antigen is not known.

Trimming cost V 1 base and J 0 bases, with 7 bases left between them. Germline V lookup: CDR1 SGHTA, CDR2 FQGTGA. The CDR3 runs 15 residues. One entry per CDR3 protein results from TCRdb running MiXCR on the 5' RACE reads. Of roughly 100,000 distinct CDR3 sequences detected, under 15% appear once; the ten largest clones hold around 27%. The receptor was isolated from an adult woman who had mild COVID-19 (a few samples of this study predate the infection). Cell type and time point are not known. The J gene is TRBJ2-1, the V gene TRBV7-3; D gene unclear. What was sequenced was PBMCs or a T cell subset sorted from them (not recorded which). DNA for the CDR3: TGTGCCAGCAGCTTAAACCCGAGCTCCTACAATGAGCAGTTCTTC. Amino acids: CASSLNPSSYNEQFF.